What follows are 19 T cell receptor beta chains derived from one specimen sequenced in a study of STAT3 mutations in large granular lymphocyte leukemia. Study findings and constraints: At least one immunodominant TCR beta clonotype appeared in every T-cell large granular lymphocyte leukemia patient.

No cognate antigen is known for these TCRs. The data were produced by immunoSEQ multiplex PCR, yet TCRdb's version contains in-frame clones alone and is incomplete. The sample includes more than 10,000 clones, more than 65% of them seen just once. Sequences were obtained from peripheral blood mononuclear cells. Source of these receptors: a man aged 60 to 75 with T-cell large granular lymphocyte leukemia. Some clones in this sample may be carry-over from other donors' samples.

The rearrangement links TRBV18 to TRBJ2-7; TRBD2 aligns across 11 bases. The CDR3 has 16 residues. V was clipped by 6 bases and J by 5 bases; unmatched bases: 12. Looked up from germline, CDR1 is KGHSH and CDR2 is LQKENI. The CDR3 DNA sequence: TGTGCCAGCTCTCGAACTAGCGGGAGAACGGGGCACGAGCAGTACTTC. Amino acid sequence: CASSRTSGRTGHEQYF.

The V gene is TRBV5-1, the J gene TRBJ2-1, with TRBD2 matching over 8 bases. Germline V gives CDR1 SGHRS, CDR2 YFSETQ. Trimming cost V 3 bases and J 4 bases; bases outside gene matches: 6. The CDR3 spans 15 residues. In nucleotides, the CDR3 is TGCGCCAGCAGCTCGGAGCGGGAGTTTTACAATGAGCAGTTCTTC. Translating it yields CASSSEREFYNEQFF.

In its sample, this clone is medium-sized. J is TRBJ2-1 and V is TRBV18; a weak D match, TRBD2 (6 bases). Trimming pared 2 bases from V and 2 bases from J, leaving 13 bases between. Germline V CDR1 and CDR2: KGHSH, LQKENI. The CDR3 totals 16 residues. The chain's CDR3 is CASSPNTGVTYNEQFF. CDR3 in DNA: TGTGCCAGCTCACCAAATACGGGAGTCACCTACAATGAGCAGTTCTTC.

This clone was seen a few times. The rearrangement uses TRBV6-5 and TRBJ1-1; D is ambiguous. The CDR3 has 14 residues. CDR1 is MNHEY, CDR2 SVGAGI, per germline. With 2 bases removed from V and 1 base from J, the gap between germline ends came to 8 bases. In nucleotides, the CDR3 is TGTGCCAGCAGTTACGCCCAAAAGAACACTGAAGCTTTCTTT. Amino acid sequence: CASSYAQKNTEAFF.

V is TRBV6-1 and J is TRBJ2-5; D is uncertain. Trimming removed 8 bases at V and 5 bases at J, with 18 bases between. Germline V gene data show CDR1 as MNHNS and CDR2 as SASEGT. The CDR3 runs to 14 residues. The CDR3 coding sequence is TGTGCCAGCGCCCCGTTTGAGGCGGCGGAGACCCAGTACTTC. Residues: CASAPFEAAETQYF.

This chain links TRBV19 with TRBJ1-4; no clear D gene. Deletions cut 4 bases from V and 5 bases from J, with 11 bases between. Germline CDR1 LNHDA, CDR2 SQIVND (reference sequence). The CDR3 consists of 14 residues. CDR3: CASSTRLSNEKLFF. CDR3 DNA sequence: TGTGCCAGTAGTACGAGGCTATCGAATGAAAAACTGTTTTTT.

The rearrangement links TRBV7-2 to TRBJ2-1, with 7 bases identical to TRBD2. Germline CDR1 reads SGHTA; CDR2 reads FQGNSA. This CDR3 region has 13 residues. V lost 4 bases and J lost 10; bases outside the gene matches: 7. The CDR3 bases are TGTGCCAGCAGCTACCAGCCGGGACTAGAGCAGTTCTTC. Its protein is CASSYQPGLEQFF.

The chain has TRBV27 and TRBJ2-7; no clear D. Germline assignment: CDR1 MNHEY and CDR2 SMNVEV (reference sequence). This CDR3 contains 13 residues. Trimming left V 6 bases short and J 6 bases short, with 15 bases between. The CDR3 sequence: CASSQVSRSEQYF. The CDR3 DNA is TGTGCCAGCAGCCAAGTCAGTAGATCCGAGCAGTACTTC.

V usage is TRBV6-5 and J usage is TRBJ2-7, with D possibly being TRBD1 or TRBD2 (5 bases each). The length of the CDR3 is 12 residues. Trimming cost V 7 bases and J 7 bases, with 14 bases left between them. Germline loops: CDR1 MNHEY, CDR2 SVGAGI. The CDR3 region is CASKGGGAEQYF. In nucleotides, the CDR3 is TGTGCCAGCAAAGGTGGGGGAGCGGAGCAGTACTTC.

In its sample, this clone was seen a few times. V usage is TRBV10-2 and J usage is TRBJ2-5, with D perhaps matching TRBD2 (6 bases). V was trimmed by 5 bases and J by 5 bases, leaving 15 bases between them. The CDR3 covers 14 residues. From germline, CDR1 is WSHSY and CDR2 SAAADI. The CDR3 here is CASSPLAPLETQYF. The CDR3 DNA is TGCGCCAGCAGTCCACTAGCACCGTTGGAGACCCAGTACTTC.

This clone was seen a handful of times. J is TRBJ2-7 and V is TRBV27; 8 bases are a match to TRBD2. The ends lost 4 bases at V and 4 bases at J; junction bases unmatched: 9. The V gene's germline CDR1 is MNHEY and CDR2 SMNVEV (reference sequence). This CDR3 comprises 15 residues. This chain's CDR3 is CASSSIKRGTYEQYF. The CDR3 DNA reads TGTGCCAGCAGTTCCATAAAGCGGGGGACTTACGAGCAGTACTTC.

The V gene is TRBV4-3, the J gene TRBJ1-6, with a possible D match to TRBD1 (6 bases). The CDR3 runs 14 residues. Germline V lookup: CDR1 LGHNA, CDR2 YSLEER. V dropped 4 bases and J dropped 5 bases, with 9 bases sitting between them. CDR3 in amino acids: CASSRAGDNSPLHF. In DNA, the CDR3 is TGCGCCAGCAGCCGCGCAGGGGATAATTCACCCCTCCACTTT.

The rearrangement uses TRBV30 and TRBJ1-1; no clear D. This CDR3 spans 17 amino acids. The germline CDR1 and CDR2 sequences are GTSNPN and SVGIG (reference sequence). V was pared by 1 base and J by 0 bases, with 18 bases between. The CDR3 loop is CAWSAMDLRSMNTEAFF. The CDR3 DNA reads TGTGCCTGGAGTGCCATGGACCTACGGTCGATGAACACTGAAGCTTTCTTT.

This chain connects TRBV9 to TRBJ1-5; no reliable D call. The V end was cut by 0 bases, the J end by 4 bases, with 8 bases between. This CDR3 comprises 14 residues. The germline gives CDR1 SGDLS, CDR2 YYNGEE. CDR3 coding DNA: TGTGCCAGCAGCGTAGATGGGCTTAATCAGCCCCAGCATTTT. Translation gives CASSVDGLNQPQHF.

This clone was recorded once. The chain is built from TRBV27 and TRBJ2-7; D possibly corresponds to TRBD2 (5 bases). Per the germline V gene, CDR1 is MNHEY and CDR2 is SMNVEV (reference sequence). The CDR3 extends over 16 amino acids. Trimming shortened V by 1 base and J by 2 bases, and 15 bases separated the two germline ends. The CDR3 sequence: CASSLLSSGSAYEQYF. CDR3 DNA: TGTGCCAGCAGTTTATTGAGCTCTGGGAGTGCCTACGAGCAGTACTTC.

The chain joins TRBV5-6 to TRBJ2-5, with TRBD2 as a possible D gene (6 bases). There are 16 residues in the CDR3. Germline assignment: CDR1 SGHDT and CDR2 YYEEEE. The germline V and J ends were trimmed by 0 bases and 5 bases, with 17 bases remaining between them. DNA of the CDR3: TGTGCCAGCAGCTTGGACCGGGGGTGGGGACGGGAGACCCAGTACTTC. The encoded protein is CASSLDRGWGRETQYF.

The chain recombines TRBV5-1 with TRBJ1-2; TRBD1 aligns across 7 bases. The CDR3 loop spans 13 amino acids. The V and J ends lost 4 bases and 3 bases, in that order; junction bases with no gene match: 3. Germline V gene lookup returns CDR1 SGHRS and CDR2 YFSETQ. The CDR3 sequence: CASSVGTDYGYTF. CDR3 DNA: TGCGCCAGCAGCGTCGGGACAGACTATGGCTACACCTTC.

The chain joins TRBV5-4 to TRBJ2-3, with 10 bases fitting TRBD2. Germline assignment: CDR1 SGHNT and CDR2 YYREEE (reference sequence). The CDR3 totals 15 residues. V lost 3 bases, J lost 3 bases, and 4 bases stayed unmatched. The CDR3 bases are TGTGCCAGCAGCTCCTCGACTAGCGGGACAGATACGCAGTATTTT. Translating gives CASSSSTSGTDTQYF.

The chain carries TRBV23-1 and TRBJ1-2, with unresolved D. TRBV23-1 is filed as an ORF, its function uncertain. V lost 0 bases, J lost 1 base, and 12 bases lay in between. This CDR3 has 16 amino acids. The CDR3 sequence: CASSQSSRVINYGYTF. For the CDR3, the DNA is TGCGCCAGCAGTCAATCGTCGAGGGTCATTAACTATGGCTACACCTTC.